Sequencing of this T cell receptor beta chain was carried out in a study of blood T cell repertoires in COVID-19. Authors' analysis steps: Reference gene primer amplification in the assay estimated nucleated cell counts. Clones were read by immunoSEQ multiplex PCR, and TCRdb kept only the in-frame ones, dropping some. V and J calls and clone size are copied from that table; D and trimming were computed from the DNA. This sample has 110,000 or so clones; less than 85% occur once, and the top ten carry about 13%. V lost 0 bases and J 8 bases, leaving 19 bases between the germline ends. Germline assignment: CDR1 MNHEY and CDR2 SVGEGT. The CDR3 spans 17 residues.

The TCR was taken from a human donor in a cohort sampled during active COVID-19. This sequence joins TRBV6-2 or TRBV6-3 and TRBJ1-4, with D possibly being TRBD1 (6 bases). The material sequenced was peripheral blood. Here the CDR3 DNA reads TGTGCCAGCAGTTACTCCTCCTCGGCAGGGGAAAGCGAAAAACTGTTTTTT. Translated, it gives CASSYSSSAGESEKLFF.